This TCR beta chain was retrieved from a study of a mutant IDH1 vaccine in newly diagnosed glioma. Study summary: Vaccines began 4-6 weeks after radiotherapy alone, or with temozolomide cycles.

TCRdb's table, derived via immunoSEQ multiplex PCR, lists solely in-frame clones and lacks some. The repertoire consists of some 120,000 clones, with just under 80% occurring once and the leading ten covering under 7%. About this clone: The antigen is undetermined.

Germline lookup yields CDR1 LGHNA and CDR2 YNFKEQ. The V and J ends lost 4 bases and 2 bases, in that order; junction bases with no gene match: 6. The CDR3 runs to 16 residues. Specified time point: week 11, during vaccination. All doses held 300 ug of mutant IDH1 20-mer peptide, with topical imiquimod. The starting material was PBMCs, obtained from a glioma patient whose treatment included an IDH1 peptide vaccine. This TCR was recovered from a man aged 35 to 55 with glioma. The rearrangement links TRBV4-2 to TRBJ1-2; 11 bases map to TRBD1. The CDR3 sequence: CASSPGDRGYNYGYTF. The CDR3 coding sequence is TGTGCCAGCAGCCCCGGGGACAGGGGGTACAACTATGGCTACACCTTC.